These T cell receptor beta chains were read from a single sample in a study of T cells in Graves' hyperthyroidism and ophthalmopathy. In TCRdb, the multiplex PCR reads were re-called with MiXCR into one record per CDR3 protein. Among 350,000 or so distinct CDR3 sequences listed, 15% to 20% were seen once. Material: blood. These receptors all stem from a woman aged 50 to 65 with Graves' hyperthyroidism. The CDR3 runs from the conserved cysteine through the conserved F or W. D genes are given only for firm matches. Clone size, where shown, is once, few, many, or a class for clones that have expanded.

>TRBJ2-5|TRBV18|many|-
TGTGCCAGCTCAAGTCAGGACGGACAAGAGACCCAGTACTTC
CASSSQDGQETQYF
>TRBJ2-7|TRBV7-9|-|TRBD2
TGTGCCAGCAGCTTAGAACCGGGACTAGTCTACGAGCAGTACTTC
CASSLEPGLVYEQYF
>TRBJ2-7|TRBV28|few|TRBD1
TGTGCCAGCAGTCGGGACAGGGGCTTCTACGAGCAGTACTTC
CASSRDRGFYEQYF
>TRBJ2-3|TRBV7-2|many|-
TGTGCCAGCAGCTCCCTGTCGGGACACATAACCGGGATGGGGGACACAGATACGCAGTATTTT
CASSSLSGHITGMGDTDTQYF
>TRBJ2-7|TRBV7-9|many|TRBD1
TGTGCCAGCAGTCCAGGGGGAAGCGAGGAGCAGTACTTC
CASSPGGSEEQYF
>TRBJ1-1|TRBV25-1|few|TRBD1
TGTGCCAGCAGTGCAGGACAGGTGGTGGGTGAAGCTTTCTTT
CASSAGQVVGEAFF
>TRBJ2-5|TRBV4-2|-|TRBD1
TGTGCCAGCAGCCAAGATTGGGCTGGGACAGGGCGAGAGACCCAGTACTTC
CASSQDWAGTGRETQYF
>TRBJ1-1|TRBV27|-|-
TGTGCCAGCAGTTTAGCAGGGGCAATGAACACTGAAGCTTTCTTT
CASSLAGAMNTEAFF
>TRBJ1-6|TRBV5-1|-|-
TGTGCCAGCAGCTTATCTCCCACGGATTCACCCCTCCACTTT
CASSLSPTDSPLHF
>TRBJ2-3|TRBV6-4|-|TRBD1
TGTGCCAGCCGGGACAGGGTGGCAGATACGCAGTATTTT
CASRDRVADTQYF
>TRBJ1-2|TRBV27|-|TRBD1
TGTGCCAGCAGCCCCACAGGGGGCATCTATGGCTACACCTTC
CASSPTGGIYGYTF
>TRBJ2-5|TRBV2|many|-
TGTGCCAGCAGTGAAGCACGGAGCCAAGAGACCCAGTACTTC
CASSEARSQETQYF
>TRBJ2-7|TRBV20-1|-|-
TGCAGTGCCCGCGGGTTGGGCTACGAGCAGTACTTC
CSARGLGYEQYF
>TRBJ2-7|TRBV6-2/TRBV6-3|many|-
TGTGCCAGCAGTTACGCCGGTAGGGGGGACCTCTCCTACGAGCAGTACTTC
CASSYAGRGDLSYEQYF
>TRBJ1-2|TRBV7-6|many|-
TGTGCCAGCAGCCCCATGGCAGGGGAGGATGGCTACACCTTC
CASSPMAGEDGYTF
>TRBJ1-1|TRBV6-1|-|TRBD1
TGTGCCAGCACTACAGGGGGTGAAGCTTTCTTT
CASTTGGEAFF
>TRBJ2-1|TRBV4-2|few|-
TGTGCCAGCAGCCAAGATTCGGCTCCGTGGGGTGAGCAGTTCTTC
CASSQDSAPWGEQFF
>TRBJ1-1|TRBV6-1|few|-
TGTGCCAGCACTCGAGGAGGGAGCGCCGGCACTGAAGCTTTCTTT
CASTRGGSAGTEAFF
>TRBJ1-5|TRBV28|-|-
TGTGCCAGCAGTTTTCATAGCGGGGGGAACAATCAGCCCCAGCATTTT
CASSFHSGGNNQPQHF
>TRBJ1-4|TRBV3-1|few|-
TGTGCCAGCAGCCAAGCAGCTAATGAAAAACTGTTTTTT
CASSQAANEKLFF
>TRBJ1-2|TRBV12-3/TRBV12-4|few|-
TGTGCCAGCAGACAGGGATTTTGGGGCTACACCTTC
CASRQGFWGYTF
>TRBJ2-5|TRBV5-1|-|-
TGCGCCAGCAGCCGGGCGGCGAACTACCAAGAGACCCAGTACTTC
CASSRAANYQETQYF
>TRBJ2-2|TRBV29-1|many|-
TGCAGCGTCGCCATGACTCGTAACACCGGGGAGCTGTTTTTT
CSVAMTRNTGELFF
>TRBJ1-2|TRBV7-9|few|-
TGTGCCAGCAGCTTCGGGACACCCAACTATGGCTACACCTTC
CASSFGTPNYGYTF
>TRBJ2-1|TRBV3-1|many|-
TGTGCCAGCAGCGACGATGGTGGTTCCGCTGGCGATGAGCAGTTCTTC
CASSDDGGSAGDEQFF
>TRBJ2-3|TRBV6-2/TRBV6-3|many|-
TGTGCCAGCAGAACGACCCCAGATACGCAGTATTTT
CASRTTPDTQYF
>TRBJ1-1|TRBV12-3/TRBV12-4|-|-
TGTGCCAGCAGGATGGGCGGGAACACTGAAGCTTTCTTT
CASRMGGNTEAFF
>TRBJ2-5|TRBV20-1|many|TRBD2
TGCAGTGCTAGAGACCTTACTAGCGGGGGCCAAGAGACCCAGTACTTC
CSARDLTSGGQETQYF
>TRBJ2-7|TRBV18|many|-
TGTGCCAGCTCACCACAGGGAGTAAACTTCTACGAGCAGTACTTC
CASSPQGVNFYEQYF
>TRBJ2-7|TRBV6-5|many|-
TGTGCCAGCAGTTACTCGGACGAGCAGTACTTC
CASSYSDEQYF
>TRBJ2-5|TRBV20-1|many|TRBD2
TGCAGTGCTAGAGGCCCTTCTCCCGGACTAGCGGGACCAGAGGGAGAGACCCAGTACTTC
CSARGPSPGLAGPEGETQYF
>TRBJ1-2|TRBV3-1|many|-
TGTGCCAGCAGCCACCTACCGGGACAATTATCCTATGGCTACACCTTC
CASSHLPGQLSYGYTF
>TRBJ1-1|TRBV12-3/TRBV12-4|many|-
TGTGCCAGCAGAAACGGGCCATACACTGAAGCTTTCTTT
CASRNGPYTEAFF
>TRBJ2-7|TRBV30|many|TRBD2
TGTGCCAGCATAGGGCTAGCGGGAGTCGGCGAGCAGTACTTC
CASIGLAGVGEQYF
>TRBJ2-3|TRBV12-3/TRBV12-4|many|-
TGTGCCAGCGGGGACACAGATACGCAGTATTTT
CASGDTDTQYF
>TRBJ1-2|TRBV12-3/TRBV12-4|few|-
TGTGCCAGCAGTCCCTATGGGGGGGCGCGAGATGGCTACACCTTC
CASSPYGGARDGYTF
>TRBJ2-1|TRBV10-3|-|-
TGTGCCATCAGGGGAACCGGCCGCTCCTACAATGAGCAGTTCTTC
CAIRGTGRSYNEQFF